These T cell receptor beta chains were read from a single sample in a study of identical twins. TCRdb itself ran the 5' RACE reads through MiXCR, one entry per CDR3 protein. The data show 230,000 or so distinct CDR3 sequences, around 8.8% seen once. These data are also associated with another study on yellow fever vaccine responses in identical twins.

Sequencing used CD8+ T cells sorted from blood. The receptors derive from a woman under 30 in good health. CDR3s include the opening cysteine and the closing phenylalanine or tryptophan. D genes are given only for firm matches. Not every row has a clone size; where given, it reads once, few, many or a size class.

j_gene	d_gene	abundance	len	v_gene	CDR3aa	CDR3nt
TRBJ2-1	.	.	13	TRBV5-6	CAMGPGGYNEQFF	TGTGCCATGGGCCCCGGCGGCTACAATGAGCAGTTCTTC
TRBJ1-1	TRBD1	.	14	TRBV10-3	CAISVGQGFTEAFF	TGTGCCATCAGCGTGGGACAGGGATTCACTGAAGCTTTCTTT
TRBJ1-2	TRBD1	.	14	TRBV28	CASSRGQANYGYTF	TGTGCCAGCAGTCGGGGACAGGCGAACTATGGCTACACCTTC
TRBJ2-1	TRBD2	.	15	TRBV11-2	CASSLATSDYNEQFF	TGTGCCAGCAGCTTAGCCACTAGCGACTACAATGAGCAGTTCTTC
TRBJ2-6	TRBD1	.	18	TRBV25-1	CASSEFEGADSGANVLTF	TGTGCCAGCAGTGAATTTGAGGGGGCGGACTCTGGGGCCAACGTCCTGACTTTC
TRBJ2-2	.	many	12	TRBV15	CATSGAAGELFF	TGTGCCACCTCTGGCGCCGCCGGGGAGCTGTTTTTT
TRBJ2-5	.	few	15	TRBV12-3/TRBV12-4	CASTLAGQGTETQYF	TGTGCCAGCACCCTTGCGGGGCAGGGTACGGAGACCCAGTACTTC
TRBJ2-1	.	.	14	TRBV18	CASRTLAPYNEQFF	TGTGCCAGCCGTACCCTAGCACCCTACAATGAGCAGTTCTTC
TRBJ2-3	.	.	14	TRBV7-9	CASSPNREGDTQYF	TGTGCCAGCAGCCCTAACCGGGAAGGAGATACGCAGTATTTT
TRBJ1-1	TRBD1	many	16	TRBV27	CASSVRDRVWNTEAFF	TGTGCCAGCAGCGTCCGGGACAGGGTATGGAACACTGAAGCTTTCTTT
TRBJ2-5	.	.	16	TRBV7-9	CASSLNDWLVRETQYF	TGTGCCAGCAGCTTAAATGATTGGTTAGTGAGAGAGACCCAGTACTTC
TRBJ2-3	TRBD2	few	18	TRBV27	CASSPTGLAGGITDTQYF	TGTGCCAGCAGTCCTACTGGACTAGCGGGGGGTATCACAGATACGCAGTATTTT
TRBJ2-1	TRBD2	few	17	TRBV27	CASGASGGAWGSNEQFF	TGTGCCAGCGGGGCTAGCGGGGGGGCCTGGGGTAGCAATGAGCAGTTCTTC
TRBJ2-7	TRBD1	many	13	TRBV14	CASSQRTGYEQYF	TGTGCCAGCAGCCAGAGGACAGGCTACGAGCAGTACTTC
TRBJ2-7	.	.	17	TRBV5-1	CASSLGTGDLRSYEQYF	TGCGCCAGCAGCTTGGGAACCGGGGACTTAAGGTCCTACGAGCAGTACTTC
TRBJ2-7	.	few	11	TRBV11-2	CASRYEYEQYF	TGTGCCAGCAGATACGAGTACGAGCAGTACTTC
TRBJ2-3	.	many	14	TRBV5-6	CASSPPGGTDTQYF	TGTGCCAGCAGCCCTCCGGGGGGCACAGATACGCAGTATTTT
TRBJ2-3	.	few	13	TRBV29-1	CSVCLEHTDTQYF	TGCAGCGTTTGTTTAGAACACACAGATACGCAGTATTTT
TRBJ2-7	.	few	13	TRBV5-1	CASSSTPPGEQYF	TGCGCCAGCAGCTCGACCCCCCCGGGGGAGCAGTACTTC
TRBJ2-3	TRBD2	.	16	TRBV20-1	CCASAYLAGIPHTQYF	TGCTGTGCTAGTGCTTATCTAGCGGGGATCCCGCATACGCAGTATTTT